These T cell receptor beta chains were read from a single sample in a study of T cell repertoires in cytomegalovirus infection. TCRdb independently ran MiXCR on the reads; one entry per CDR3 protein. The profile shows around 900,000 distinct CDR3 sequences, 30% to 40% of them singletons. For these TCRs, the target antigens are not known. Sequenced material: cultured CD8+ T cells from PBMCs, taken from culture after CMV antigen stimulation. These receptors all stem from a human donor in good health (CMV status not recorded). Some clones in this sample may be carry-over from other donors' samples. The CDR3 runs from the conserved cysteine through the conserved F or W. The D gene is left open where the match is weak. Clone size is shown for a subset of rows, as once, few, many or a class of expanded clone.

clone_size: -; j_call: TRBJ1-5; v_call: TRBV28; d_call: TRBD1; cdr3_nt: TGTGCCAGCAGTTTTGCAGGGGGCGATCAGCCCCAGCATTTT; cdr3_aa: CASSFAGGDQPQHF
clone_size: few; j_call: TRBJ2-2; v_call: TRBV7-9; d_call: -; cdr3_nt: TGTGCCAGCAGACGGGACCATGGGACCGGGGAGCTGTTTTTT; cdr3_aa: CASRRDHGTGELFF
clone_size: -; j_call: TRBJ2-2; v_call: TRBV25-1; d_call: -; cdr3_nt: TGTGCCAGCAGTGAATGGGATGTCAGGGGCTACCCTGAAGACACCGGGGAGCTGTTTTTT; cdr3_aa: CASSEWDVRGYPEDTGELFF
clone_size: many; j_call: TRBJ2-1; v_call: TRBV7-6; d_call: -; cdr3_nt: TGTGCCAGCAGCTTATTTATCCGGGATGAGCAGTTCTTC; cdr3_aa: CASSLFIRDEQFF
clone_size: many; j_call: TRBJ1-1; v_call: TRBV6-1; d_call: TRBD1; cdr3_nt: TGTGCCAGCAGTGTAGAACAGGGGATGAACACTGAAGCTTTCTTT; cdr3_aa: CASSVEQGMNTEAFF
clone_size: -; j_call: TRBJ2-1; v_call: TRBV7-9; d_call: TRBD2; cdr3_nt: TGTGCCAGCAGCTTTAGGTCGCGGGGGACCAATGAGCAGTTCTTC; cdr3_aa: CASSFRSRGTNEQFF
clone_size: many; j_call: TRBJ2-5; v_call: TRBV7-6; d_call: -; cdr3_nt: TGTGCCAGCAGCCTTGGACCGGCGGGGGAGACCCAGTACTTC; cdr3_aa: CASSLGPAGETQYF
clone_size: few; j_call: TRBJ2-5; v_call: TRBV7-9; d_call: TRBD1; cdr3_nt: TGTGCCAGCAGCCTAAGGGGCTCGGGACAGTACCAAGAGACCCAGTACTTC; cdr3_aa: CASSLRGSGQYQETQYF
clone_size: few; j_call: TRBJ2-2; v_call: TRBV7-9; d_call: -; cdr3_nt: TGTGCCAGCAGCCGACGGAGTTCATCCAACACCGGGGAGCTGTTTTTT; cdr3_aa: CASSRRSSSNTGELFF
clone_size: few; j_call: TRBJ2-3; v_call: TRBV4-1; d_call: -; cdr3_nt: TGCGCCAGCAGCCAAGATATGGCGGGAGATACGCAGTATTTT; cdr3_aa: CASSQDMAGDTQYF
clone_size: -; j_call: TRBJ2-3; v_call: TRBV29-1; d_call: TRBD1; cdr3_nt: TGCAGCTCCCATCTAACCGGGACAGGGAGCAATACGCAGTATTTT; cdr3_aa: CSSHLTGTGSNTQYF
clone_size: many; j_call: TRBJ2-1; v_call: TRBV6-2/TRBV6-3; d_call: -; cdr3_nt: TGTGCCAGCGAAGAAATGGCGAGAAGCTCCTACAATGAGCAGTTCTTC; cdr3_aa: CASEEMARSSYNEQFF
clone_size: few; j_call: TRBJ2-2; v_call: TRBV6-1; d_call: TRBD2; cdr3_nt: TGTGCCAGCAGTTATGAGGGACTAGCATCTACCGGGGAGCTGTTTTTT; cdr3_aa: CASSYEGLASTGELFF
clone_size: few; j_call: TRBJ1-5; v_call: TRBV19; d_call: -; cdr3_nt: TGTGCCAGTAGTATGGGCGGGTCTCAGCCCCAGCATTTT; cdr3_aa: CASSMGGSQPQHF
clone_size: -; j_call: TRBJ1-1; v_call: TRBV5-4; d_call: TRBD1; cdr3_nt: TGTGCCAGCAGCCTGATTTACAGGGGAACGGCTGAAGCTTTCTTT; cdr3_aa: CASSLIYRGTAEAFF
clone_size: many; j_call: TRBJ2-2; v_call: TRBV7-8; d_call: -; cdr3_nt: TGTGCCAGCAGCTCGCTGGGACACCCGGGGCCGAACACCGGGGAGCTGTTTTTT; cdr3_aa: CASSSLGHPGPNTGELFF
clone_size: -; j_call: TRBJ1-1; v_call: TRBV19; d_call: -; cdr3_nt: TGTGCCAGTAGCTCGATGAGGGAGGTGAACACTGAAGCTTTCTTT; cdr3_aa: CASSSMREVNTEAFF
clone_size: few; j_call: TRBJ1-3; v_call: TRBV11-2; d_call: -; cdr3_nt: TGTGCCAGCAGCCCATACCGGTCCCAAGCGGGAAACACCATATATTTT; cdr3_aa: CASSPYRSQAGNTIYF
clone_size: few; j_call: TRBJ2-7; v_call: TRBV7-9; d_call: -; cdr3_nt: TGTGCCAGCAGCGCCGGGACAAATCCCTACGAGCAGTACTTC; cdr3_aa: CASSAGTNPYEQYF
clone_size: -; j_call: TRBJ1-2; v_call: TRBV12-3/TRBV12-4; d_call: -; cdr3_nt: TGTGCCAGCAGTTTCTCCCGAATTCTTGGCTACACCTTC; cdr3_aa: CASSFSRILGYTF
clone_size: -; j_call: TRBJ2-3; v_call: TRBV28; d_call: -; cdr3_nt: TGTGCCAGCAGTCCTTACACAGGGCTACTATTTACCTGGGAAGATACGCAGTATTTT; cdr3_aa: CASSPYTGLLFTWEDTQYF
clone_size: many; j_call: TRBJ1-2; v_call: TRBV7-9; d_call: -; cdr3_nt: TGTGCCAGCAGCCTACCGACAGGTTATGGCTACACCTTC; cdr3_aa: CASSLPTGYGYTF
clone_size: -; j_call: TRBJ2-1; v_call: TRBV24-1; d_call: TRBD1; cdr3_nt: TGTGCCACCAGTGACCGGACAGGGAACAATGAGCAGTTCTTC; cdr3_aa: CATSDRTGNNEQFF
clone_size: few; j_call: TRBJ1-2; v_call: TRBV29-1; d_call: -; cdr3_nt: TGCAGCGTTGAGGGGGAGGGCGGCTACACCTTC; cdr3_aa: CSVEGEGGYTF
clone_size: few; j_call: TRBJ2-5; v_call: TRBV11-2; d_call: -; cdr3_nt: TGTGCCAGCAGCTTTCCGGGGGGCCCCTTGGAGACCCAGTACTTC; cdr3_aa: CASSFPGGPLETQYF
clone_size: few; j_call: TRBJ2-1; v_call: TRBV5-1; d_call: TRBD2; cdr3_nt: TGCGCTAGCGGGGGGCGCGGTGAGCAGTTCTTC; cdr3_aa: CASGGRGEQFF
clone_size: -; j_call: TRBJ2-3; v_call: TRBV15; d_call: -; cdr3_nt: TGTGCCACCAGCTCCGAGGACAGAAACACAGATACGCAGTATTTT; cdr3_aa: CATSSEDRNTDTQYF
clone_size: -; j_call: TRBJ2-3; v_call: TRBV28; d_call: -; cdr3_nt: TGTGCCAGCAGTGCTGCACTGGACACTCTAGGCACAGATACGCAGTATTTT; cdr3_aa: CASSAALDTLGTDTQYF
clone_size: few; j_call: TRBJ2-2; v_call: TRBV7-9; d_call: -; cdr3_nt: TGTGCCAGCAGCGGGGACTCCTTGAACACCGGGGAGCTGTTTTTT; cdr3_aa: CASSGDSLNTGELFF
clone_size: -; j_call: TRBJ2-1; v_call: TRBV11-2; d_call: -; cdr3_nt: TGTGCCAGCAGCTTAGGGGCAGGTTTAAGCTCCTACAATGAGCAGTTCTTC; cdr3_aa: CASSLGAGLSSYNEQFF
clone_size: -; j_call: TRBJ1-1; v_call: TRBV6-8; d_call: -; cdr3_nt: TGTGCCAGCAGTGGACGGGGACGGTACATGAACACTGAAGCTTTCTTT; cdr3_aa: CASSGRGRYMNTEAFF
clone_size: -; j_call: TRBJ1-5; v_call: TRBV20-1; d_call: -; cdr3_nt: TGCAGTGCTAGAGAAGAAAATCGCGGAGGGGTCAATCAGCCCCAGCATTTT; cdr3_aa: CSAREENRGGVNQPQHF
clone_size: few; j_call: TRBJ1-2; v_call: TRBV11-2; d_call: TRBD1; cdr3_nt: TGTGCCAGCAGCCTACCGACAGGGGACTATGGCTACACCTTC; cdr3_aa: CASSLPTGDYGYTF
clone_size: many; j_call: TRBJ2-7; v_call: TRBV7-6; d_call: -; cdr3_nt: TGTGCCAGCAGCTTAGAGCCAGGTCGATCCTACGAGCAGTACTTC; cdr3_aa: CASSLEPGRSYEQYF
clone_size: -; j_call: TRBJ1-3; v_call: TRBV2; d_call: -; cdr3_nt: TGTGCCAGCAGCCTCACCGGGACTTCTGGAAACACCATATATTTT; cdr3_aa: CASSLTGTSGNTIYF
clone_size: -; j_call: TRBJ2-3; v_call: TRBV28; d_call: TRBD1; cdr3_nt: TGTGCCAGCTCAACCGACCTGGACGCAACAGGGGGCTCTGTCACAGATACGCAGTATTTT; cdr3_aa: CASSTDLDATGGSVTDTQYF
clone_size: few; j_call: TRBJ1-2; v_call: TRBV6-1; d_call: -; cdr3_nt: TGTGCCAGCAGTGCCCCCGGACAGCTTTTCTATGGCTACACCTTC; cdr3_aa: CASSAPGQLFYGYTF
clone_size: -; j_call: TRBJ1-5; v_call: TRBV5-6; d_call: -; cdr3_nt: TGTGCCAGCAGCTTTACCGGGACACCTAGCAATCAGCCCCAGCATTTT; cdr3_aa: CASSFTGTPSNQPQHF
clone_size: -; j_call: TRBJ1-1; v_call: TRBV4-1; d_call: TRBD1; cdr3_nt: TGCGCCAGCAGCCTGTCCGGGACAGGGGCCTCTGAAGCTTTCTTT; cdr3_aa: CASSLSGTGASEAFF
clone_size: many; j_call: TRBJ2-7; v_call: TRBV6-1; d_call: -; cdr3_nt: TGTGCCAGCAGTGAAGCGGAGACCGCGGTTTGGGAAATGACCTACGAGCAGTACTTC; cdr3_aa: CASSEAETAVWEMTYEQYF
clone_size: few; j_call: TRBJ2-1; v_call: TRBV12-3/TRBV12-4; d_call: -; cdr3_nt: TGTGCCAGCAGCTCTGGACGGAGGGGTCCCAATGAGCAGTTCTTC; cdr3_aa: CASSSGRRGPNEQFF
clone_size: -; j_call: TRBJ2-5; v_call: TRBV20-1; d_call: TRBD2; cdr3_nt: TGCAGTGCTCCAAAGCGGGGGGTCCCTCCGTACCAAGAGACCCAGTACTTC; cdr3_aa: CSAPKRGVPPYQETQYF
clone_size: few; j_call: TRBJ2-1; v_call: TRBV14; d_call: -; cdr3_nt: TGTGCCAGCAGCCAAGTGGGATATGAGCAGTTCTTC; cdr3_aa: CASSQVGYEQFF
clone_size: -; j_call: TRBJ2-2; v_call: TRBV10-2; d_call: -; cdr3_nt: TGCGCCAGCAGTGAGTTTCTGGGGACGAACACCGGGGAGCTGTTTTTT; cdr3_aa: CASSEFLGTNTGELFF
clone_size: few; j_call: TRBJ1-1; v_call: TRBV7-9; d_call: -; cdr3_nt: TGTGCCAGCAGCTCCCTGTGGGGCGTCAAAGAAGAAATGAACACTGAAGCTTTCTTT; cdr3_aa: CASSSLWGVKEEMNTEAFF
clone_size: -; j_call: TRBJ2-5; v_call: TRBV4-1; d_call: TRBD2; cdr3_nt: TGCGCCAGCAGCAGGGCAGCGGGGGAAACCCAAGAGACCCAGTACTTC; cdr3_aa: CASSRAAGETQETQYF
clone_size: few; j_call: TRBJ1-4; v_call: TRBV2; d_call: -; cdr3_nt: TGTGCCAGCAGCCAGACAGCCCTTGCAACTAATGAAAAACTGTTTTTT; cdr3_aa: CASSQTALATNEKLFF